The rows below give T cell receptor beta chains drawn from one sample of a study of cytomegalovirus exposure and HLA in healthy donors. The repertoire was sequenced with immunoSEQ multiplex PCR; TCRdb's copy has only in-frame clones and lacks some. Here the sample spans approximately 200,000 clones, less than 85% being singletons. The sample consisted of PBMCs. These receptor sequences come from a man younger than 45 in good health and CMV-seropositive. The CDR3 runs from the conserved cysteine through the conserved F or W. A D gene is named only where the DNA matches it firmly. Clone size is stated in some rows and not others, as once, few, many or a class when expanded.

v_gene: TRBV7-2; abundance: NA; j_gene: TRBJ1-3; d_gene: NA; CDR3aa: CASSLYSGTGSGNTIYF; CDR3nt: TGTGCCAGCAGCTTATACAGCGGGACGGGCTCTGGAAACACCATATATTTT
v_gene: TRBV5-1; abundance: once; j_gene: TRBJ2-5; d_gene: NA; CDR3aa: CASSLQQPGLSQETQYF; CDR3nt: TGCGCCAGCAGCTTGCAACAACCGGGACTTTCACAAGAGACCCAGTACTTC
v_gene: TRBV30; abundance: NA; j_gene: TRBJ1-1; d_gene: TRBD1; CDR3aa: CAWSSTPGGTEAFF; CDR3nt: TGTGCCTGGAGTTCTACCCCAGGGGGCACTGAAGCTTTCTTT
v_gene: TRBV19; abundance: NA; j_gene: TRBJ1-2; d_gene: TRBD1; CDR3aa: CASRSKGGDRGRVYGYTF; CDR3nt: TGTGCCAGTAGGTCGAAAGGAGGAGACAGGGGGAGAGTATATGGCTACACCTTC
v_gene: TRBV13; abundance: NA; j_gene: TRBJ1-1; d_gene: TRBD1; CDR3aa: CASSWGQGDTEAFF; CDR3nt: TGTGCCAGCAGCTGGGGACAGGGGGACACTGAAGCTTTCTTT
v_gene: TRBV4-1; abundance: few; j_gene: TRBJ2-3; d_gene: TRBD2; CDR3aa: CASSPGTSGSTDTQYF; CDR3nt: TGCGCCAGCAGCCCGGGGACTAGCGGGAGCACAGATACGCAGTATTTT
v_gene: TRBV15; abundance: NA; j_gene: TRBJ1-2; d_gene: NA; CDR3aa: CATSRGGDYGYTF; CDR3nt: TGTGCCACCAGCAGAGGGGGGGACTATGGCTACACCTTC
v_gene: TRBV9; abundance: NA; j_gene: TRBJ2-2; d_gene: TRBD2; CDR3aa: CASSVGLAGEVNGELFF; CDR3nt: TGTGCCAGCAGCGTAGGACTAGCGGGAGAGGTTAACGGGGAGCTGTTTTTT
v_gene: TRBV9; abundance: few; j_gene: TRBJ1-1; d_gene: NA; CDR3aa: CASSVEGGGTEAFF; CDR3nt: TGTGCCAGCAGCGTAGAAGGGGGTGGCACTGAAGCTTTCTTT
v_gene: TRBV9; abundance: NA; j_gene: TRBJ2-3; d_gene: TRBD2; CDR3aa: CASSVLAASTDTQYF; CDR3nt: TGTGCCAGCAGCGTCCTAGCGGCTAGCACAGATACGCAGTATTTT
v_gene: TRBV4-1; abundance: few; j_gene: TRBJ1-1; d_gene: NA; CDR3aa: CASSQQEDTEAFF; CDR3nt: TGCGCCAGCAGCCAACAGGAGGACACTGAAGCTTTCTTT
v_gene: TRBV19; abundance: NA; j_gene: TRBJ1-5; d_gene: NA; CDR3aa: CASSRGDQPQHF; CDR3nt: TGTGCCAGTAGTCGGGGGGATCAGCCCCAGCATTTT
v_gene: TRBV28; abundance: NA; j_gene: TRBJ1-2; d_gene: TRBD1; CDR3aa: CASSPGTGAFYGYTF; CDR3nt: TGTGCCAGCAGCCCCGGGACAGGGGCGTTCTATGGCTACACCTTC
v_gene: TRBV19; abundance: NA; j_gene: TRBJ2-7; d_gene: TRBD2; CDR3aa: CASMTSGNSYEQYF; CDR3nt: TGTGCCAGTATGACTAGCGGGAACTCCTACGAGCAGTACTTC
v_gene: TRBV7-9; abundance: NA; j_gene: TRBJ1-1; d_gene: NA; CDR3aa: CASSQGRLLNTEAFF; CDR3nt: TGTGCCAGCAGCCAAGGCAGACTTTTGAACACTGAAGCTTTCTTT
v_gene: TRBV14; abundance: once; j_gene: TRBJ1-1; d_gene: TRBD1; CDR3aa: CASSQVPIVGTGYHTEAFF; CDR3nt: TGTGCCAGTAGCCAAGTTCCGATTGTAGGGACAGGGTACCACACTGAAGCTTTCTTT
v_gene: TRBV28; abundance: few; j_gene: TRBJ1-2; d_gene: NA; CDR3aa: CASSSSGEDYGYTF; CDR3nt: TGTGCCAGCAGTAGTTCCGGGGAGGACTATGGCTACACCTTC